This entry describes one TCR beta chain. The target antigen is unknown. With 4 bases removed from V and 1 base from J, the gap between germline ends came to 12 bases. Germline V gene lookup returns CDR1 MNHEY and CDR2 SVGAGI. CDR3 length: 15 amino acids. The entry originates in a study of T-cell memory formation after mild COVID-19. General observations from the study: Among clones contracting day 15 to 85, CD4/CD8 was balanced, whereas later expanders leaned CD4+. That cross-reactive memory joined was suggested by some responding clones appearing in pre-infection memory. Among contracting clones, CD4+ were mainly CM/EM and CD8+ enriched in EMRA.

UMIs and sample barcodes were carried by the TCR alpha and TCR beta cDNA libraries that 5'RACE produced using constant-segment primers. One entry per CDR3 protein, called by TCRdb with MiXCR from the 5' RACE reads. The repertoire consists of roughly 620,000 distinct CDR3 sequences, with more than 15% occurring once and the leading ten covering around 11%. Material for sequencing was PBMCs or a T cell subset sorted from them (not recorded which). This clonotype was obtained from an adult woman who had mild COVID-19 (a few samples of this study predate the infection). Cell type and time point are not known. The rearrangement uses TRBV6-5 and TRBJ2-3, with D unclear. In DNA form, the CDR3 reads TGTGCCAGCAGTTCCTCCCCGGCTGGCACAGATACGCAGTATTTT. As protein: CASSSSPAGTDTQYF.